What follows are 10 T cell receptor beta chains derived from one specimen sequenced in a study of cytomegalovirus exposure and HLA in healthy donors. The PCR used 60 Vbeta and 13 Jbeta primers. The protocol was immunoSEQ multiplex PCR, while the TCRdb copy is restricted to in-frame clones and leaves out a portion. This sample has about 59,000 clones, with just under 75% found just once. Sequenced material: PBMCs. Receptor source: a man under 40 in good health and CMV-seropositive.

The chain couples TRBV27 to TRBJ2-5; 7 nucleotides align to TRBD1. The trim removed 3 bases at V and 2 bases at J, leaving 6 bases unmatched. Germline lookup yields CDR1 MNHEY and CDR2 SMNVEV (reference sequence). The length of the CDR3 is 15 residues. The CDR3 bases are TGTGCCAGCAGTTTCCCCGGGACAGTGCAAGAGACCCAGTACTTC. It translates to CASSFPGTVQETQYF.

This sequence joins TRBV29-1 and TRBJ2-1; 9 nucleotides agree with TRBD1. CDR3 length: 15 amino acids. Germline assignment: CDR1 SQVTM and CDR2 ANQGSEA. The V segment lost 1 base and the J segment 3 bases; nucleotides outside the gene matches: 4. CDR3 bases: TGCAGCGTTGAAGGGACAGGGGAGAACTACAATGAGCAGTTCTTC. It is translated as CSVEGTGENYNEQFF.

The table lists this clone with a few counts. The chain has TRBV4-2 and TRBJ1-4, with D possibly matching TRBD1 (5 bases). Trimming stripped 4 bases from V and 1 base from J, with 16 bases between. The V gene's germline CDR1 is LGHNA and CDR2 YNFKEQ. CDR3 size: 17 residues. The CDR3 loop is CASSRFGGEGTNEKLFF. CDR3 bases: TGTGCCAGCAGCCGTTTTGGGGGGGAGGGAACTAATGAAAAACTGTTTTTT.

The count of this clone is one. Here the CDR3 reads CASSQNQPQHF. Written as DNA, the CDR3 is TGTGCCAGCAGTCAGAATCAGCCCCAGCATTTT. This chain uses TRBV28 with TRBJ1-5; D is uncertain. The CDR3 has 11 amino acids. The germline V gene encodes CDR1 MDHEN and CDR2 SYDVKM. Trimming shortened V by 5 bases and J by 4 bases, and 3 bases separated the two germline ends.

DNA of the CDR3: TGTGCCAGCAGCTTAGAAGGGGGCGGCAATCAGCCCCAGCATTTT. It codes for CASSLEGGGNQPQHF. The rearrangement links TRBV7-9 to TRBJ1-5; 7 nucleotides agree with TRBD1. This CDR3 contains 15 residues. Trimming at V came to 1 base and at J to 2 bases, leaving 2 bases not matched to a gene. Germline-derived CDR1 and CDR2 are SEHNR and FQNEAQ (reference sequence).

The chain recombines TRBV18 with TRBJ1-4, with D possibly TRBD1 on 5 matching bases. Looked up from germline, CDR1 is KGHSH and CDR2 is LQKENI. V was clipped by 4 bases and J by 5 bases, with 17 bases between them. The CDR3 consists of 16 residues. The CDR3, as DNA: TGTGCCAGCTCACTAAACAGGCAACATGGGAATGAAAAACTGTTTTTT. Amino acids: CASSLNRQHGNEKLFF.

The chain joins TRBV10-2 to TRBJ1-5; 7 bases align to TRBD1. The length of the CDR3 is 14 residues. J gave up 7 bases and V 4 bases, and 7 bases lay outside the gene matches. Germline CDR1 is WSHSY and CDR2 is SAAADI. The CDR3 sequence: CASSAAGGGQPQHF. Written as DNA, the CDR3 is TGCGCCAGCAGTGCGGCAGGGGGTGGACAGCCCCAGCATTTT.

The chain employs TRBV7-3 and TRBJ2-2, with D possibly being TRBD2 (7 bases). The CDR3 has 18 residues. V was shortened by 4 bases and J by 0 bases, with 18 bases between the two germline ends. The germline CDR1 and CDR2 sequences are SGHTA and FQGTGA. CDR3 loop: CASSSTRGGGPNTGELFF. The CDR3 bases are TGTGCCAGCAGCTCCACTCGGGGCGGGGGCCCGAACACCGGGGAGCTGTTTTTT.

This clone occurred a few times. The rearrangement uses TRBV5-1 and TRBJ2-7, with 7 bases identical to TRBD1. The CDR3 spans 14 residues. Germline CDR1 and CDR2: SGHRS and YFSETQ. J was trimmed by 3 bases and V by 5 bases; bases with no gene match: 8. In DNA form, the CDR3 reads TGCGCCAGCAGACAGGGGACATTTAACTACGAGCAGTACTTC. It encodes CASRQGTFNYEQYF.

CDR3 bases: TGTGCCAGTGCCCCGGAACTAGCGGGGTTTGGTGAGCAGTTCTTC. Translation: CASAPELAGFGEQFF. The V gene is TRBV6-1, the J gene TRBJ2-1; the match to TRBD2 covers 10 bases. The V and J ends lost 9 bases and 9 bases, in that order; junction bases with no gene match: 14. Germline CDR1 and CDR2: MNHNS and SASEGT. The CDR3 totals 15 residues.